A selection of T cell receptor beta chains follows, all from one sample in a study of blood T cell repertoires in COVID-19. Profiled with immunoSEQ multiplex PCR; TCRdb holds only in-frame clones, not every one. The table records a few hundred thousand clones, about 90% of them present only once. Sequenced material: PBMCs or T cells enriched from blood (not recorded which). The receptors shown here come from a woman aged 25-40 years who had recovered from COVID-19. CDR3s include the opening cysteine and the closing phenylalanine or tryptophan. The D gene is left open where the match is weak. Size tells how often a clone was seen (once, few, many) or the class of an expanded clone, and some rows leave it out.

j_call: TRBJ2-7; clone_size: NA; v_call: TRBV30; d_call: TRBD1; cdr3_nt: TGTGCCTGGAGCCCCGGGACAGGGTGGGCCGAGCAGTACTTC; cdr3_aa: CAWSPGTGWAEQYF
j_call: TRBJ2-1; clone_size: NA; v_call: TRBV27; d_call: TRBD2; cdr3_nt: TGTGCCAGCAGTCCAGTAGCGGGGAGCGTCTACAATGAGCAGTTCTTC; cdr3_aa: CASSPVAGSVYNEQFF
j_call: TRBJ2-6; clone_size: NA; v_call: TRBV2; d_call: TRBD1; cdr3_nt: TGTGCCAGCAGGGGACAGGTCTTGGCCCTGACTTTC; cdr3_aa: CASRGQVLALTF
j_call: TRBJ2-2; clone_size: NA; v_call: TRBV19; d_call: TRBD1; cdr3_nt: TGTGCCAGTAGTACCCCCTCATGGACAGGGGAAACCGGGGAGCTGTTTTTT; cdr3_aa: CASSTPSWTGETGELFF
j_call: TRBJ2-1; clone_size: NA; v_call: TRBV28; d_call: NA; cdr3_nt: TGTGCCAGCAGTTTACGAGGGCATGAGCAGTTCTTC; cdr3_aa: CASSLRGHEQFF
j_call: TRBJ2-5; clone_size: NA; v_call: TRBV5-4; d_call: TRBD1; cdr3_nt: TGTGCCAGCAGCCGTAGTAGCCAGGACAGGAGAGACCAGTACTTC; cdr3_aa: CASSRSSQDRRDQYF
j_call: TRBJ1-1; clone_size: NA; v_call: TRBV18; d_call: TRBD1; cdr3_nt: TGTGCCAGCTCAGGGACAGGTTTGAGCGAAACTGAAGCTTTCTTT; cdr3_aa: CASSGTGLSETEAFF
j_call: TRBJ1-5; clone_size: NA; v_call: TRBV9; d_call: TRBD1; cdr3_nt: TGTGCCAGCAGCGTGGGTCCCGGGACAGGGCATCAGCCCCAGCATTTT; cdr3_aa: CASSVGPGTGHQPQHF
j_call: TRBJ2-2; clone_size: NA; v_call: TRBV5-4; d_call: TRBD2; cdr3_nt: TGTGCCAGCAGCTCCGTAGCAACTAGCGGGGGGGCAAACACCGGGGAGCTGTTTTTT; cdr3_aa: CASSSVATSGGANTGELFF
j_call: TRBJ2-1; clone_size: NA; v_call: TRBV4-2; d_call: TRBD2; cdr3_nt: TGTGCCAGCAGCCAAGAGGCTAGCGGGAGCTACAATGAGCAGTTCTTC; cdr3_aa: CASSQEASGSYNEQFF
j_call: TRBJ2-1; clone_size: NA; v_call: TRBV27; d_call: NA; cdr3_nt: TGTGCCAGCAGTCCGACGGGGAATGAGCAGTTCTTC; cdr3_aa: CASSPTGNEQFF
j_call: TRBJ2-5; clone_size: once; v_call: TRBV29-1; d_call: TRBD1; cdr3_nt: TGCAGCGGAACACAGGGGGCGCAGGAGACCCAGTACTTC; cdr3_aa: CSGTQGAQETQYF
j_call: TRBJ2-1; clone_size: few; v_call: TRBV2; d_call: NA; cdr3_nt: TGTGCCAGCACCTTCCTAAGGCGGAATGAGCAGTTCTTC; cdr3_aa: CASTFLRRNEQFF
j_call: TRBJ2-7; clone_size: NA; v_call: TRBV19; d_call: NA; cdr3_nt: TGTGCCAGTAAAGGGCAGGGGGAGGCCAAAGAGCAGTACTTC; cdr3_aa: CASKGQGEAKEQYF
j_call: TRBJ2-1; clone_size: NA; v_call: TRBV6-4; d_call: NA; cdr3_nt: TGTGCCAGCAGTGACTCGGACAACAATGAGCAGTTCTTC; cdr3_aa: CASSDSDNNEQFF
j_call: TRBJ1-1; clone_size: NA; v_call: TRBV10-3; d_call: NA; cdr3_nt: TGTGCCATCAAGATAGGGGTGAACACTGAAGCTTTCTTT; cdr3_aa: CAIKIGVNTEAFF
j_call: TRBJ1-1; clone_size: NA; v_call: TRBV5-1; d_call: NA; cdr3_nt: TGCGCCAGCAGCTTAACACATTACACTGAAGCTTTCTTT; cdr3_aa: CASSLTHYTEAFF
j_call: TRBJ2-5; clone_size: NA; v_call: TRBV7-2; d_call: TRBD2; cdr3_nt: TGTGCCAGCAGCTTCCCGGGACTAGCGGGAGGAGAGACCCAGTACTTC; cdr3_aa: CASSFPGLAGGETQYF
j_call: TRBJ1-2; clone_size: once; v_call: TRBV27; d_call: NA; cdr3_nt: TGTGCCAGCAGCCCAACAGGGAACTATGGCTACACCTTC; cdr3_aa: CASSPTGNYGYTF
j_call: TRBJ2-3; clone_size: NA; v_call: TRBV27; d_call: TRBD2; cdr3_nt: TGTGCCAGCATCCCGTCTAGTAGCGGGTACAGCACAGATACGCAGTATTTT; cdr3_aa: CASIPSSSGYSTDTQYF
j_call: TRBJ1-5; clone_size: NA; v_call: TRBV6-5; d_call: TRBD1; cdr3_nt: TGTGCCAGCAGACCTACGGGACAGGTCAATCAGCCCCAGCATTTT; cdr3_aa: CASRPTGQVNQPQHF
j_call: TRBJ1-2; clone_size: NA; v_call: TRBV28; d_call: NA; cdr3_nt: TGTGCCAGCAGTTTACAGCGTTATGGCTACACCTTC; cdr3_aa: CASSLQRYGYTF